Below, 2 T cell receptor beta chains from the same sample are listed, as sequenced in a study of T cells in Graves' hyperthyroidism and ophthalmopathy. From RNA transcripts, TCR beta CDR3 regions were amplified. HTBI primers were used for first-round RT-PCR of the TCR CDR3. Each CDR3 protein gets one entry after TCRdb re-called the multiplex PCR reads with MiXCR. The profile shows a few hundred thousand distinct CDR3 sequences, roughly 13% of them singletons. The sample taken for sequencing was blood. Receptors were obtained from a woman aged 40 to 50 with Graves' ophthalmopathy.

Concerning this clonotype: Given a much more abundant clone one base away, this may be a read error. This chain connects TRBV20-1 to TRBJ1-1; D remains unclear. This CDR3 is built from 12 residues. V lost 5 bases and J lost 3, with 10 bases in between. Germline V gene sequence: CDR1 DFQATT, CDR2 SNEGSKA (reference sequence). CDR3 protein: CSAHSRDTEAFF. CDR3 bases: TGCAGTGCTCACTCGCGAGACACTGAAGCTTTCTTT.

This clonotype has a count of ten or more. The J gene is TRBJ1-3, the V gene TRBV12-3 or TRBV12-4, with D unclear. This CDR3 spans 14 amino acids. Trimming left V 6 bases short and J 1 base short, with 10 bases between. CDR3 sequence (DNA): TGTGCCAGCAGGGCGGACCTATCTGGAAACACCATATATTTT. This gives the protein CASRADLSGNTIYF.